This T cell receptor (beta chain) was obtained from a study of spatial heterogeneity in lung cancer. The overall study: Sequence detection consistently recorded a greater number of beta-chain than alpha-chain sequences.

This clonotype was found a few times. TCRdb re-called the 5' RACE reads with MiXCR, one entry per CDR3 protein. The profile shows under 100,000 distinct CDR3 sequences, about 9.4% of them singletons. Time point described: sample taken at primary tumor resection. The authors sequenced whole RNA from tumor, nontumor lung or frozen PBMC without sorting. This CDR3 region has 12 residues. CDR1 DFQATT and CDR2 SNEGSKA come from the germline V gene (reference sequence). V lost 5 bases, J lost 5 bases, and 12 bases lay in between. The gene calls are TRBV20-1 and TRBJ2-5; perhaps TRBD2 as D (6 bases). Sequenced here: PBMCs, sampled at surgery. The sequence was obtained from a male donor with early-stage non-small cell lung cancer. The CDR3 spells CSARRARETQYF. The CDR3 region has the DNA TGCAGTGCTCGGAGGGCCCGGGAGACCCAGTACTTC.